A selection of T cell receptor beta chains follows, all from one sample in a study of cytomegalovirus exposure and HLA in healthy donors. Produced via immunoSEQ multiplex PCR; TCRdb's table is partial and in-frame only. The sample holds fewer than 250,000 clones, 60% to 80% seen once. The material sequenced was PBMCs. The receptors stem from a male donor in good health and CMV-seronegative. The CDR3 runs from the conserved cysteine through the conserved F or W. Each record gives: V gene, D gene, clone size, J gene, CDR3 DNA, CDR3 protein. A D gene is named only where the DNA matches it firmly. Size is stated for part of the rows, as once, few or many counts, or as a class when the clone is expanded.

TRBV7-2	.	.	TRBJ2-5	TGTGCCAGCAGCTTACTAGAGACCCAGTACTTC	CASSLLETQYF
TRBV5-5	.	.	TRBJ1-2	TGTGCCAGCAGCTTCTCAGGCTATGGCTACACCTTC	CASSFSGYGYTF
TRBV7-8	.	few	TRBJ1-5	TGTGCCAGCAGCTCCTTCGGACAGAACAATCAGCCCCAGCATTTT	CASSSFGQNNQPQHF
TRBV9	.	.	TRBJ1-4	TGTGCCAGCAGCCCCTACCTGGGTAGCGATGAAAAACTGTTTTTT	CASSPYLGSDEKLFF
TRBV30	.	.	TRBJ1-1	TGTGCCTGGAGTGTCCTCCTGGAAGCTTTCTTT	CAWSVLLEAFF
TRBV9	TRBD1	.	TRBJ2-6	TGTGCCAGCAGCGAGGGACAGGGTCTCTCTGGGGCCAACGTCCTGACTTTC	CASSEGQGLSGANVLTF
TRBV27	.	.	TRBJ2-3	TGTGCCAGCAGTTTGCCTAGGAATCCTACTAGCACAGATACGCAGTATTTT	CASSLPRNPTSTDTQYF
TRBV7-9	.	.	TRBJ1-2	TGTGCCAGCACCCCTGTGGCCGCTGCTGGCTATGGCTACACCTTC	CASTPVAAAGYGYTF
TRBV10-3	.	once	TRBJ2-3	TGTGCCACCACCGCCGACAGCGTTAGCACAGATACGCAGTATTTT	CATTADSVSTDTQYF
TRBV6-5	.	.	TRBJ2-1	TGTGCCAGCAGTTCCCCACTAGAGAATGAGCAGTTCTTC	CASSSPLENEQFF
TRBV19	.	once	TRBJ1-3	TGTGCCAGTAGTATATCGGCCGCAGGGGCTGGAAACACCATATATTTT	CASSISAAGAGNTIYF
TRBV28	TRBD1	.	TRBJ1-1	TGTGCCAGCAGTGGGACAGGGGGTGCTGAAGCTTTCTTT	CASSGTGGAEAFF
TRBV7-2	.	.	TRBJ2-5	TGTGCCAGCACCTGGTCAGTGCAAGAGACCCAGTACTTC	CASTWSVQETQYF
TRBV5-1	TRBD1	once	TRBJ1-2	TGCGCCAGCAGCACCCAGGGGGCGGACTATGGCTACACCTTC	CASSTQGADYGYTF
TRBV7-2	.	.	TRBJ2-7	TGTGCCAGCAGCCTACTGGGCCCTCCTCCCTACGAGCAGTACTTC	CASSLLGPPPYEQYF
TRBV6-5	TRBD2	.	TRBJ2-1	TGTGCCAGCAGGAATAGCGGGGGCAATGAGCAGTTCTTC	CASRNSGGNEQFF
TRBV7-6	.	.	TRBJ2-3	TGTGCCAGCAGCCTCAACCGGGATACGCAGTATTTT	CASSLNRDTQYF
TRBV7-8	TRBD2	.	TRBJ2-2	TGTGCCAGCAGCTTAGGGACTAGCGGCGGGGAGCTGTTTTTT	CASSLGTSGGELFF
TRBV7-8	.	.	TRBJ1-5	TGTGCCAGCAGCTTAGTCATGTCGCCGGGAAGCAATCAGCCCCAGCATTTT	CASSLVMSPGSNQPQHF
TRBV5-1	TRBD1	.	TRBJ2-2	TGCGCCAGCAGCTTGTTATCGCAGGGGGCGTCCGGGGAGCTGTTTTTT	CASSLLSQGASGELFF
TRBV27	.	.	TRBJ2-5	TGTGCCAGCAGTTGGACCAGCGGCCAAGAGACCCAGTACTTC	CASSWTSGQETQYF
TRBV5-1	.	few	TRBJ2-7	TGCGCCAGCAGCTTGGAGCACACCTTGGGCCACGAGCAGTACTTC	CASSLEHTLGHEQYF
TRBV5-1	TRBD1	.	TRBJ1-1	TGCGCCAGCAGCTTTAGAGGACAGGGGAGGAACACTGAAGCTTTCTTT	CASSFRGQGRNTEAFF
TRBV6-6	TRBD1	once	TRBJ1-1	TGTGCCAGCAGCCACCGACAGGGTGGCACTGAAGCTTTCTTT	CASSHRQGGTEAFF
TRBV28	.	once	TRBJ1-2	TGTGCCAGCAGTAGAGGGACATTCTATGGCTACACCTTC	CASSRGTFYGYTF